This TCR beta chain appears in the sequencing data of a study of blood T cell repertoires in COVID-19. Turning to the study itself: COVID-19 samples from acute and convalescent phases originated in the United States, Italy and Spain. Sample material is recorded as cDNA or gDNA derived from T cells, B-cell-depleted T cells, or PBMCs.

TCRdb keeps only in-frame clones here, not all; method: immunoSEQ multiplex PCR. Here the sample spans about 170,000 clones, around nine tenths being singletons. This TCR came from a woman aged 80 or over with COVID-19, enrolled during active disease. Sequenced material: peripheral blood.

CDR3 in amino acids: CASSLHGANQPQHF. CDR3 coding DNA: TGTGCCAGCAGTTTGCACGGTGCCAATCAGCCCCAGCATTTT. The chain carries TRBV6-5 and TRBJ1-5; D remains ambiguous. CDR1 and CDR2 from the germline V gene are MNHEY and SVGAGI. The length of the CDR3 is 14 residues. Trimming removed 4 bases at V and 3 bases at J, with 10 bases between.